The rows below give T cell receptor beta chains drawn from one sample of a study of regulatory T cells in long-lasting Graves disease. In TCRdb, the multiplex PCR reads were re-called with MiXCR into one record per CDR3 protein. Among under 500,000 distinct CDR3 sequences listed, 20% were seen once. The material was peripheral blood mononuclear cells (PBMCs), obtained when the disease was refractory, from a patient treated with antithyroid drugs. These receptor sequences come from a female donor with Graves disease. Both conserved end residues are part of each CDR3. Fields, in order: D gene, clone size, J gene, V gene, CDR3 DNA, CDR3 protein. D genes are given only for firm matches. The size of a clone is reported for some rows only, either as once, few or many, or as a class for expanded clones.

d_call: TRBD1; clone_size: many; j_call: TRBJ2-7; v_call: TRBV5-1; cdr3_nt: TGCGCCAGCAGCGGGCTCACCGGGACAGGGGTTCACGAGCAGTACTTC; cdr3_aa: CASSGLTGTGVHEQYF
d_call: -; clone_size: few; j_call: TRBJ2-7; v_call: TRBV24-1; cdr3_nt: TGTGCCACCAGTGATTCATCCCGGACACAAAACAACGAGCAGTACTTC; cdr3_aa: CATSDSSRTQNNEQYF
d_call: TRBD1; clone_size: -; j_call: TRBJ1-6; v_call: TRBV7-2; cdr3_nt: TGTGCCAGCACCGGACAGGGCAGGTTGGATTCACCCCTCCACTTT; cdr3_aa: CASTGQGRLDSPLHF
d_call: -; clone_size: -; j_call: TRBJ1-1; v_call: TRBV27; cdr3_nt: TGTGCCAGCAGGAGGGCTAGCATCCAGGACACTGAAGCTTTCTTT; cdr3_aa: CASRRASIQDTEAFF
d_call: -; clone_size: many; j_call: TRBJ2-7; v_call: TRBV11-2; cdr3_nt: TGTGCCAGCAGCTTAGACCCTAGCCTCGGCGAGCAGTACTTC; cdr3_aa: CASSLDPSLGEQYF
d_call: -; clone_size: many; j_call: TRBJ1-1; v_call: TRBV30; cdr3_nt: TGTGCCTGGCTGGCCGTTGGGTTCGCTGAAGCTTTCTTT; cdr3_aa: CAWLAVGFAEAFF
d_call: TRBD1; clone_size: many; j_call: TRBJ1-1; v_call: TRBV6-5; cdr3_nt: TGTGCCAGCAGTTACTCTACAGGGGGCGTAGATCGGATGAACACTGAAGCTTTCTTT; cdr3_aa: CASSYSTGGVDRMNTEAFF
d_call: -; clone_size: many; j_call: TRBJ2-7; v_call: TRBV7-8; cdr3_nt: TGTGCCAGCAGCTTAGAACCACTAGACACTTACGAGCAGTACTTC; cdr3_aa: CASSLEPLDTYEQYF
d_call: -; clone_size: many; j_call: TRBJ1-5; v_call: TRBV6-1; cdr3_nt: TGTGCCAGCAGGAGTGATCGGAGGGATCCAAGGGTCCAGCATTTT; cdr3_aa: CASRSDRRDPRVQHF
d_call: -; clone_size: -; j_call: TRBJ2-1; v_call: TRBV19; cdr3_nt: TGTGCCAGTAGTATAGAGGGAGGGGGTCACAATGAGCAGTTCTTC; cdr3_aa: CASSIEGGGHNEQFF
d_call: TRBD1; clone_size: few; j_call: TRBJ2-7; v_call: TRBV6-1; cdr3_nt: TGTGCCAGCAACCACATGGGACAGGGGGCGCGGACCTACGAGCAGTACTTC; cdr3_aa: CASNHMGQGARTYEQYF
d_call: -; clone_size: many; j_call: TRBJ2-7; v_call: TRBV11-1; cdr3_nt: TGTGCCAGCAGCTTAAGGATGGGCTACGAGCAGTACTTC; cdr3_aa: CASSLRMGYEQYF
d_call: -; clone_size: -; j_call: TRBJ1-3; v_call: TRBV7-2; cdr3_nt: TGTGCCAGCAGCTTAGGGGATCCCTTTGGAAACACCATATATTTT; cdr3_aa: CASSLGDPFGNTIYF
d_call: -; clone_size: many; j_call: TRBJ1-2; v_call: TRBV24-1; cdr3_nt: TGTGCCACCAGTGATTTGCGGAGGACTGTGGGCTACACCTTC; cdr3_aa: CATSDLRRTVGYTF
d_call: TRBD1; clone_size: many; j_call: TRBJ2-4; v_call: TRBV7-3; cdr3_nt: TGTGCCAGCAGCTGGGGACAGGGCATTCAGTACTTC; cdr3_aa: CASSWGQGIQYF
d_call: TRBD1; clone_size: few; j_call: TRBJ2-5; v_call: TRBV11-2; cdr3_nt: TGTGCCAGCAGCTTGGGGACAGGGGACCAAGAGACCCAGTACTTC; cdr3_aa: CASSLGTGDQETQYF
d_call: TRBD1; clone_size: many; j_call: TRBJ1-1; v_call: TRBV7-6; cdr3_nt: TGTGCCAGCAGCCCTGGACAGGGGCACACTGAAGCTTTCTTT; cdr3_aa: CASSPGQGHTEAFF
d_call: TRBD2; clone_size: -; j_call: TRBJ2-2; v_call: TRBV5-5; cdr3_nt: TGTGCCAGCAGCTGGGCTAGCGGGATGGGGTTTTACACCGGGGAGCTGTTTTTT; cdr3_aa: CASSWASGMGFYTGELFF
d_call: -; clone_size: few; j_call: TRBJ2-7; v_call: TRBV12-3/TRBV12-4; cdr3_nt: TGTGCCAGCAGTTCCGCGGACGTCCCGTTGGAGAGCGAGCAGTACTTC; cdr3_aa: CASSSADVPLESEQYF
d_call: -; clone_size: many; j_call: TRBJ1-1; v_call: TRBV6-1; cdr3_nt: TGTGCCAGCAGTGATCAAAGCGACGGCCCACGAGAAGCTTTCTTT; cdr3_aa: CASSDQSDGPREAFF
d_call: TRBD1; clone_size: few; j_call: TRBJ2-4; v_call: TRBV7-2; cdr3_nt: TGTGCCAGCAGCATAAGGACAGGGTGGGTCAAAAACATTCAGTACTTC; cdr3_aa: CASSIRTGWVKNIQYF
d_call: -; clone_size: -; j_call: TRBJ2-3; v_call: TRBV20-1; cdr3_nt: TGCAGTGCTAGACCAACCAGCAGGGTCACAGATACGCAGTATTTT; cdr3_aa: CSARPTSRVTDTQYF
d_call: -; clone_size: many; j_call: TRBJ1-1; v_call: TRBV6-2/TRBV6-3; cdr3_nt: TGTGCCAGCAGCCACGGGACTGAAGCTTTCTTT; cdr3_aa: CASSHGTEAFF
d_call: -; clone_size: many; j_call: TRBJ2-5; v_call: TRBV7-8; cdr3_nt: TGTGCCAGCAGCTTAGACGGATTGTACCAAGAGACCCAGTACTTC; cdr3_aa: CASSLDGLYQETQYF
d_call: -; clone_size: -; j_call: TRBJ2-1; v_call: TRBV27; cdr3_nt: TGTGCCAGCAGTTTTGTGGATAATGAGCAGTTCTTC; cdr3_aa: CASSFVDNEQFF
d_call: TRBD2; clone_size: -; j_call: TRBJ2-7; v_call: TRBV5-6; cdr3_nt: TGTGCCAGCAGCTGGAGGTCCGGACTAGGTTACGAGCAGTACTTC; cdr3_aa: CASSWRSGLGYEQYF
d_call: -; clone_size: -; j_call: TRBJ2-7; v_call: TRBV15; cdr3_nt: TGTGCCACCTCAGAAAGCCTGGCCTACGAGCAGTACTTC; cdr3_aa: CATSESLAYEQYF
d_call: -; clone_size: many; j_call: TRBJ1-2; v_call: TRBV7-9; cdr3_nt: TGTGCCAGCAGAGCCCTCAACTATGGCTACACCTTC; cdr3_aa: CASRALNYGYTF
d_call: -; clone_size: many; j_call: TRBJ2-2; v_call: TRBV24-1; cdr3_nt: TGTGCCACCAGTGATTCGCTAACAGCGAACGCGAACACCGGGGAGCTGTTTTTT; cdr3_aa: CATSDSLTANANTGELFF
d_call: TRBD2; clone_size: many; j_call: TRBJ2-2; v_call: TRBV28; cdr3_nt: TGTGCCAGCGGGGGACTAGCGGTAACCGGGGAGCTGTTTTTT; cdr3_aa: CASGGLAVTGELFF
d_call: -; clone_size: many; j_call: TRBJ2-5; v_call: TRBV7-9; cdr3_nt: TGTGCCAGCAACTTTGAGGGGACCCAGTACTTC; cdr3_aa: CASNFEGTQYF
d_call: TRBD1; clone_size: many; j_call: TRBJ2-7; v_call: TRBV2; cdr3_nt: TGTGCCAGCAGTGGGGCAGGGGGCCCCTACGAGCAGTACTTC; cdr3_aa: CASSGAGGPYEQYF
d_call: -; clone_size: many; j_call: TRBJ2-5; v_call: TRBV6-5; cdr3_nt: TGTGCCAGCAGTTCCGATCCCGGGGACCAGTACTTC; cdr3_aa: CASSSDPGDQYF
d_call: TRBD1; clone_size: many; j_call: TRBJ1-2; v_call: TRBV11-2; cdr3_nt: TGTGCCAGCAGCGCATGGGGAGGGACAGGGGGCCGTGGCTACACCTTC; cdr3_aa: CASSAWGGTGGRGYTF
d_call: -; clone_size: -; j_call: TRBJ1-5; v_call: TRBV5-1; cdr3_nt: TGCGCCAGCAGCTTGGATGGGGCGCGCGGTCAGCCCCAGCATTTT; cdr3_aa: CASSLDGARGQPQHF
d_call: TRBD2; clone_size: many; j_call: TRBJ2-7; v_call: TRBV7-9; cdr3_nt: TGTGCCAGCAGCTCTAGCGGATCTACCTACGAGCAGTACTTC; cdr3_aa: CASSSSGSTYEQYF
d_call: TRBD2; clone_size: -; j_call: TRBJ2-3; v_call: TRBV30; cdr3_nt: TGTGCCTGGAGTTCCTGGACTAGAGGGACCCTTAGCACAGATACGCAGTATTTT; cdr3_aa: CAWSSWTRGTLSTDTQYF
d_call: -; clone_size: -; j_call: TRBJ2-2; v_call: TRBV20-1; cdr3_nt: TGCAGTGCTAGCAATGGTGGCGGATACACCGGGGAGCTGTTTTTT; cdr3_aa: CSASNGGGYTGELFF
d_call: TRBD1; clone_size: many; j_call: TRBJ1-4; v_call: TRBV28; cdr3_nt: TGTGCCAGCAGTGAGGGGGCGCTAGTCGGAAAACTGTTTTTT; cdr3_aa: CASSEGALVGKLFF
d_call: -; clone_size: -; j_call: TRBJ2-4; v_call: TRBV19; cdr3_nt: TGTGCCAGTAGTATATACACAGGGGCCAAAAACATTCAGTACTTC; cdr3_aa: CASSIYTGAKNIQYF
d_call: TRBD1; clone_size: -; j_call: TRBJ2-7; v_call: TRBV28; cdr3_nt: TGTGCCAGCAGCCGGAGACAGGGGGCCGGCGAGCAGTACTTC; cdr3_aa: CASSRRQGAGEQYF
d_call: -; clone_size: once; j_call: TRBJ2-1; v_call: TRBV30; cdr3_nt: TGTGCCTGGAGAGGAGTATCATCCTACAATGAGCAGTTCTTC; cdr3_aa: CAWRGVSSYNEQFF
d_call: -; clone_size: many; j_call: TRBJ2-2; v_call: TRBV15; cdr3_nt: TGTGCCACCAGCAGAGGTGCTAGTCTCACCGGGGAGCTGTTTTTT; cdr3_aa: CATSRGASLTGELFF
d_call: TRBD1; clone_size: -; j_call: TRBJ2-2; v_call: TRBV5-1; cdr3_nt: TGCGCCAGCAGCCCCGGGACAGATAACACCGGGGAGCTGTTTTTT; cdr3_aa: CASSPGTDNTGELFF
d_call: TRBD2; clone_size: -; j_call: TRBJ2-5; v_call: TRBV2; cdr3_nt: TGTGCCAGTCATTTCCCGGGACTAGCGGGAGAAGAGACCCAGTACTTC; cdr3_aa: CASHFPGLAGEETQYF
d_call: TRBD2; clone_size: -; j_call: TRBJ2-3; v_call: TRBV6-1; cdr3_nt: TGTGCCAGCAGTGACACCGGGACTAGCGGGGTCGTGTATTTT; cdr3_aa: CASSDTGTSGVVYF